This T cell receptor beta chain was documented in a study of control samples from healthy donors and cancer patients. CDR1 and CDR2 (germline): MNHEY, SVGEGT. The length of the CDR3 is 13 residues. V lost 6 bases, J lost 7 bases, and 5 bases stayed unmatched. The repertoire was sequenced with immunoSEQ multiplex PCR; TCRdb's copy has only in-frame clones and lacks some. The repertoire holds roughly 86,000 clones, with about nine tenths as singletons. V usage is TRBV6-2 or TRBV6-3 and J usage is TRBJ1-5; 8 bases align to TRBD1. This receptor was identified in a man aged 25-45 years in good health. Sequenced material: blood. CDR3 region: CASRYRQGQPQHF. The DNA for the CDR3 is TGTGCCAGCAGATACAGACAGGGGCAGCCCCAGCATTTT.